This T cell receptor beta chain is drawn from a study of glioma-infiltrating T cells. The iRepertoire nested amplicon-rescue multiplex PCR amplified TCR alpha and beta CDR3s from RNA. MiXCR, run by TCRdb on the multiplex PCR reads, gives a single entry per CDR3 protein. Of more than 350,000 distinct CDR3 sequences in the sample, 41% are singletons; the top ten hold 12%. The CDR3 loop spans 15 amino acids. Germline CDR1 reads MDHEN; CDR2 reads SYDVKM. The rearrangement uses TRBV28 and TRBJ2-7; D possibly corresponds to TRBD1 (6 bases). The J call may be incorrect, as the DNA end agrees better with TRBJ2-5. This TCR was recovered from a human donor with low-grade glioma or glioblastoma, undergoing nonglioma brain surgery, or in good health (not recorded which). The sequenced sample was glioma tissue, nonneoplastic brain tissue, or PBMCs (not recorded which). The CDR3 region has the DNA TGTGCCAGCAGTTCCCTCACAGGGCGCCAAGAGACCCAGTACTTC. It encodes CASSSLTGRQETQYF.